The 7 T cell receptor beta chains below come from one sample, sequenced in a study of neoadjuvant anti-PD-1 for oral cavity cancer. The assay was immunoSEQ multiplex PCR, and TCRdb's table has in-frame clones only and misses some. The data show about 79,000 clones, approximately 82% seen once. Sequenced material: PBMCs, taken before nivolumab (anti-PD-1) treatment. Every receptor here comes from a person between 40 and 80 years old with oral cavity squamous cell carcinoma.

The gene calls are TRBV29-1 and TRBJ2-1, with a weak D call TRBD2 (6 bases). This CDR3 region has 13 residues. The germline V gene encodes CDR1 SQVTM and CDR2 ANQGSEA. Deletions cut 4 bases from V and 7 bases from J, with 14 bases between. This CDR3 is CSVVRGVQNEQFF. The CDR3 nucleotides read TGCAGCGTTGTCCGCGGGGTCCAAAATGAGCAGTTCTTC.

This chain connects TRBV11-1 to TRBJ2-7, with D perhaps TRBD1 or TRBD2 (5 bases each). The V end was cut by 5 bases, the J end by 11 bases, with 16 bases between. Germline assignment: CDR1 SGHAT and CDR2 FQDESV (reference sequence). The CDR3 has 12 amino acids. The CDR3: CASSPGPHSKYF. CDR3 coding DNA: TGTGCCAGCAGCCCGGGACCCCACTCGAAGTACTTC.

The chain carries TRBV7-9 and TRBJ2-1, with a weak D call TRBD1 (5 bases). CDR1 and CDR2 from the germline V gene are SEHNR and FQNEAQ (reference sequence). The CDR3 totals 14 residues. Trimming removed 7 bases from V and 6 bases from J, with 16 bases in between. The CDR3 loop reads CASKGQGKGNEQFF. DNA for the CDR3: TGTGCCAGCAAAGGGCAGGGAAAGGGCAATGAGCAGTTCTTC.

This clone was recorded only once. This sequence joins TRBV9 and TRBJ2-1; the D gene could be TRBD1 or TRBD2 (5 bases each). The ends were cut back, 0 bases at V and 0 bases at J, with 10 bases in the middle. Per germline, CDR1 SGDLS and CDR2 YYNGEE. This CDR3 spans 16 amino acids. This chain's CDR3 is CASSVGGTSSYNEQFF. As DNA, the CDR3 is TGTGCCAGCAGCGTAGGGGGGACCAGCTCCTACAATGAGCAGTTCTTC.

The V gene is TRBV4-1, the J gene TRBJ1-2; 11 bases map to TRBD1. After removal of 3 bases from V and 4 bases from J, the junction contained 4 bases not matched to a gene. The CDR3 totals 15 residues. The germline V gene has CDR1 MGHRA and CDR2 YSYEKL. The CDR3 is CASSHPGQGVYGYTF. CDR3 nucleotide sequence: TGCGCCAGCAGCCACCCGGGACAGGGGGTCTATGGCTACACCTTC.

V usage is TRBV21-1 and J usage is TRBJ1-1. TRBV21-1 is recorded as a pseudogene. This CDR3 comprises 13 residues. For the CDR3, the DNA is TGTGCCAGCAGCAAAGTCCGGGGAACTGAAGCTTTCTTT. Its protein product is CASSKVRGTEAFF.

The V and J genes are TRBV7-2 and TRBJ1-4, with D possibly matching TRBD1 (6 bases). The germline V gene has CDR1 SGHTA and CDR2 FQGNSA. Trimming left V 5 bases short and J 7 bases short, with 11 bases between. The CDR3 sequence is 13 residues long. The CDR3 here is CASSANRVEKLFF. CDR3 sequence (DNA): TGTGCCAGCAGCGCTAACAGGGTTGAAAAACTGTTTTTT.